The 19 T cell receptor beta chains reported below all come from one sample, sequenced in a study of shared T cell receptors in the human thymus. Clones were read by immunoSEQ multiplex PCR, and TCRdb kept only the in-frame ones, dropping some. The sample consists of roughly 700,000 clones, roughly 90% of them appearing once. This sample also belongs to another study, concerning human thymus T cells.

The sample taken for sequencing was thymocytes. Source of these receptors: a boy less than two years old with a congenital heart defect.

The chain couples TRBV15 to TRBJ2-2; D gene uncertain. Germline lookup yields CDR1 LNHNV and CDR2 YYDKDF (reference sequence). V shed 0 bases and J shed 8 bases, with 7 bases lying between them. This CDR3 spans 13 amino acids. Here the CDR3 reads CATSRDRSGELFF. CDR3 nucleotides: TGTGCCACCAGCAGAGATCGGTCTGGGGAGCTGTTTTTT.

This clone was recorded a few times. This chain links TRBV4-3 with TRBJ2-7; 8 nucleotides match TRBD2. This CDR3 contains 14 residues. Losses at the gene ends were 0 bases for V and 3 bases for J; bases not matched to a gene: 1. Germline lookup yields CDR1 LGHNA and CDR2 YSLEER. The CDR3 is CASSQDGTSYEQYF. CDR3 bases: TGCGCCAGCAGCCAAGATGGGACTAGCTACGAGCAGTACTTC.

The chain recombines TRBV2 with TRBJ2-7; TRBD2 aligns across 16 bases. This CDR3 region has 21 residues. J lost 6 bases, V lost 6 bases, and 23 bases had no gene match. The V gene's germline CDR1 is SNHLY and CDR2 FYNNEI. The chain's CDR3 is CASSRQVRPPGLAGGPGEQYF. The CDR3 region has the DNA TGTGCCAGCAGCCGACAAGTGAGGCCACCGGGACTAGCGGGAGGGCCTGGCGAGCAGTACTTC. Using reference TRBV2 and TRBJ2-7 for the parts outside the CDR3, the full variable domain is EPEVTQTPSHQVTQMGQEVILRCVPISNHLYFYWYRQILGQKVEFLVSFYNNEISEKSEIFDDQFSVERPDGSNFTLKIRSTKLEDSAMYFCASSRQVRPPGLAGGPGEQYFGPGTRLTVT.

The V gene is TRBV28, the J gene TRBJ1-5; TRBD1 might be the D (5 bases). The germline CDR1 and CDR2 sequences are MDHEN and SYDVKM. This CDR3 spans 13 amino acids. V lost 4 bases and J lost 7, with 11 bases in between. The CDR3 DNA reads as TGTGCCAGCAGTTCCAGGGTGAGGCAGCCCCAGCATTTT. Encoded protein: CASSSRVRQPQHF. Variable domain in full (rest from reference TRBV28 and TRBJ1-5): DVKVTQSSRYLVKRTGEKVFLECVQDMDHENMFWYRQDPGLGLRLIYFSYDVKMKEKGDIPEGYSVSREKKERFSLILESASTNQTSMYLCASSSRVRQPQHFGDGTRLSIL.

The chain links TRBV29-1 to TRBJ2-2; TRBD2 aligns across 9 bases. Germline CDR1 reads SQVTM; CDR2 reads ANQGSEA. V was pared by 7 bases and J by 1 base, with 4 bases of the junction left unmatched. CDR3 length: 14 residues. Here the CDR3 DNA reads TGCAGCGCCGGTAGCGGGAGGAACACCGGGGAGCTGTTTTTT. It yields the protein CSAGSGRNTGELFF.

J is TRBJ2-7 and V is TRBV2; D unresolved. The CDR3 runs to 10 residues. From germline, CDR1 is SNHLY and CDR2 FYNNEI. Trimming removed 5 bases from V and 4 bases from J, with 3 bases in between. CDR3 nucleotide sequence: TGTGCCAGCAGTTCTTACGAGCAGTACTTC. Translation: CASSSYEQYF.

The V and J genes are TRBV5-1 and TRBJ2-3; 9 positions agree with TRBD1. Germline CDR1 SGHRS, CDR2 YFSETQ. Trimming cost V 4 bases and J 2 bases; bases outside gene matches: 8. The CDR3 runs 16 residues. The CDR3, as DNA: TGCGCCAGCAGCGACTCGGGACAGGGCCCCACAGATACGCAGTATTTT. This sequence encodes CASSDSGQGPTDTQYF.

The rearrangement joins TRBV2 to TRBJ1-2, with 7 nucleotides matching TRBD1. V lost 4 bases and J lost 1; bases outside the gene matches: 9. The CDR3 is 16 amino acids. Germline-derived CDR1 and CDR2 are SNHLY and FYNNEI. For the CDR3, the DNA is TGTGCCAGCAGTGTAAGGGGGCCGGTCTTTAACTATGGCTACACCTTC. It is translated as CASSVRGPVFNYGYTF.

This chain connects TRBV5-4 to TRBJ2-7; a weak D match, TRBD1 (5 bases). The germline gives CDR1 SGHNT, CDR2 YYREEE (reference sequence). The CDR3 has 14 residues. V lost 1 base and J 7 bases, leaving 15 bases between the germline ends. CDR3 amino acids: CASSLIEQVQEQYF. The DNA for the CDR3 is TGTGCCAGCAGCTTGATAGAACAGGTGCAAGAGCAGTACTTC. Looking up the rest from reference TRBV5-4 and TRBJ2-7 gives the full variable domain: ETGVTQSPTHLIKTRGQQVTLRCSSQSGHNTVSWYQQALGQGPQFIFQYYREEENGRGNFPPRFSGLQFPNYSSELNVNALELDDSALYLCASSLIEQVQEQYFGPGTRLTVT.

CDR3 coding DNA: TGTGCCAGCAGCAACGTCCGTCAGGACTATGGCTACACCTTC. Its protein product is CASSNVRQDYGYTF. The chain is built from TRBV7-9 and TRBJ1-2; no clear D gene. CDR1 is SEHNR, CDR2 FQNEAQ, per germline (reference sequence). The CDR3 length is 14 residues. V shed 5 bases and J shed 3 bases, with 13 bases lying between them.

The gene calls are TRBV7-6 and TRBJ2-1; 11 positions match TRBD2. The CDR3 runs 15 residues. The germline CDR1 and CDR2 sequences are SGHVS and FNYEAQ. V shed 1 base and J 5 bases; nucleotides not matched to a gene: 1. The CDR3 coding sequence is TGTGCCAGCAGCTTAGAACTAGCGGGAGACAATGAGCAGTTCTTC. Amino acids: CASSLELAGDNEQFF.

The chain is built from TRBV15 and TRBJ2-7, with TRBD2 matching 8 bases. The CDR3 is made up of 14 amino acids. Germline values: CDR1 LNHNV, CDR2 YYDKDF (reference sequence). The ends lost 5 bases at V and 2 bases at J; junction bases unmatched: 5. CDR3 bases: TGTGCCACCAGCGGGGGACTAGACCCCTACGAGCAGTACTTC. Its protein product is CATSGGLDPYEQYF.

The chain employs TRBV28 and TRBJ2-2; 10 positions match TRBD2. Losses at the gene ends were 3 bases for V and 5 bases for J; bases not matched to a gene: 21. There are 21 residues in the CDR3. Germline-derived CDR1 and CDR2 are MDHEN and SYDVKM. The CDR3 sequence: CASSLYPPAYSGRAVTGELFF. The CDR3 nucleotides are TGTGCCAGCAGTTTGTATCCCCCGGCGTACAGCGGGAGGGCCGTTACCGGGGAGCTGTTTTTT.

The V gene is TRBV29-1, the J gene TRBJ2-5, with TRBD2 matching over 12 bases. There are 15 residues in the CDR3. The germline CDR1 and CDR2 sequences are SQVTM and ANQGSEA. J gave up 6 bases and V 3 bases, and 8 bases lay outside the gene matches. The CDR3 region is CSVDPLAGGPKTQYF. CDR3 DNA sequence: TGCAGCGTTGACCCTCTAGCGGGAGGGCCGAAGACCCAGTACTTC.

The V call is TRBV5-1, the J call TRBJ2-2; TRBD2 agrees at 7 bases. V lost 6 bases, J lost 0 bases, and 11 bases stayed unmatched. Germline CDR1 SGHRS, CDR2 YFSETQ. The CDR3 contains 17 residues. The CDR3 loop is CASTKKLAVANTGELFF. CDR3 nucleotide sequence: TGCGCCAGCACCAAAAAGCTAGCGGTCGCGAACACCGGGGAGCTGTTTTTT.

Points on this clone: Relative to the germline gene, one junction end is altered; a read error may explain this. This chain joins TRBV7-7 and TRBJ2-5; a possible D gene is TRBD2 (5 bases). The CDR3 is 15 residues long. Germline V gene sequence: CDR1 SSHAT, CDR2 FNYEAQ (reference sequence). The CDR3 DNA reads as TGTGCTAGCAGCTTAGTGGCCTTCGGGAAAGAGACCCAGTACTTC. Translating gives CASSLVAFGKETQYF.

This clone was picked up one time. The chain is built from TRBV19 and TRBJ2-7; 9 bases are shared with TRBD1. The CDR3 sequence is 13 residues long. Trimming removed 8 bases from V and 6 bases from J; junction bases left unmatched: 8. Looked up from germline, CDR1 is LNHDA and CDR2 is SQIVND (reference sequence). This CDR3 reads CASAGTGSAEQYF. The CDR3 nucleotides read TGTGCCAGTGCCGGGACAGGGTCCGCCGAGCAGTACTTC.

In its sample, this clone was seen once. The chain recombines TRBV27 with TRBJ2-1; 7 nucleotides line up with TRBD2. Germline-derived CDR1 and CDR2 are MNHEY and SMNVEV (reference sequence). CDR3 length equals 15 residues. With 5 bases clipped from V and 12 bases from J, the junction kept 16 bases outside the gene matches. The CDR3 nucleotides read TGTGCCAGCAGTCCCGCCAGCGGGGAGCGATTCGGGCAGTTCTTC. The encoded protein is CASSPASGERFGQFF.

The chain recombines TRBV7-9 with TRBJ2-5; TRBD2 matches at 8 bases. Germline-derived CDR1 and CDR2 are SEHNR and FQNEAQ (reference sequence). This CDR3 has 17 residues. Germline trimming cut 1 base from V and 4 bases from J; bases unmatched to any gene: 11. This CDR3 is CASSLEGREGRGETQYF. CDR3 bases: TGTGCCAGCAGCTTAGAGGGTCGGGAGGGCCGCGGAGAGACCCAGTACTTC.